The 27 T cell receptor beta chains below all came from one sample that was sequenced in a study of T cell responses to AZD1222 COVID-19 vaccine (dated by TCRdb to the early 2020s). Receptor libraries were prepared by the immunoSEQ multiplex PCR assay. This immuneACCESS table, as held by TCRdb, lists in-frame sequences with V and J called but not all clones. Of the missing ones, under half trace to an unresolved V gene in checked studies; the others have no known cause. The sample table records roughly 150,000 clones; under 95% of these occur just once. The ten largest clones capture 1.2% to 1.5% of the sample. This sample's time point label indicates: baseline before first vaccination. The source was peripheral blood, collected on day 0 of AZD1222 vaccination. These receptors came from an adult in good health.

The rearrangement joins TRBV29-1 to TRBJ1-1, with D perhaps TRBD1 (6 bases). Germline V lookup: CDR1 SQVTM, CDR2 ANQGSEA. This CDR3 is built from 12 residues. V dropped 5 bases and J dropped 6 bases, with 13 bases sitting between them. The CDR3 DNA reads TGCAGCGTTTCGGGGGCGGTGGCTGAAGCTTTCTTT. As protein: CSVSGAVAEAFF.

This rearrangement joins TRBV19 to TRBJ2-2; the D is unclear. Germline V gene lookup returns CDR1 LNHDA and CDR2 SQIVND (reference sequence). The V and J ends lost 3 bases and 6 bases respectively, with 5 bases between them. The CDR3 runs 12 residues. This CDR3 reads CASSIGSGELFF. Here the CDR3 DNA reads TGTGCCAGTAGTATTGGGTCCGGGGAGCTGTTTTTT.

The gene calls are TRBV28 and TRBJ2-1; the D gene is possibly TRBD1 (5 bases). Germline V gives CDR1 MDHEN, CDR2 SYDVKM. CDR3 length equals 11 residues. V lost 5 bases and J 10 bases, leaving 9 bases between the germline ends. The CDR3 region has the DNA TGTGCCAGCAGTCCTCGGACAGAGCAGTTCTTC. It codes for CASSPRTEQFF.

The rearrangement uses TRBV5-5 and TRBJ1-2, with D perhaps matching TRBD1 (5 bases). The ends were cut back, 6 bases at V and 1 base at J, with 16 bases in the middle. CDR3 size: 15 residues. From germline, CDR1 is SGHKS and CDR2 YYEKEE (reference sequence). The CDR3 nucleotides are TGTGCCAGCACCTTAGCGACAGAAAGTAACTATGGCTACACCTTC. It yields the protein CASTLATESNYGYTF.

The chain links TRBV7-6 to TRBJ1-2; D gene unclear. V was trimmed by 1 base and J by 6 bases, leaving 15 bases between them. The length of the CDR3 is 15 residues. CDR1 and CDR2 (germline): SGHVS, FNYEAQ. The CDR3 coding sequence is TGTGCCAGCAGCTTAGTTTCGGGCAGCACTGATGGCTACACCTTC. This translates into CASSLVSGSTDGYTF.

This chain connects TRBV2 to TRBJ1-1, with TRBD1 as a possible D gene (5 bases). Germline V lookup: CDR1 SNHLY, CDR2 FYNNEI. V was clipped by 3 bases and J by 5 bases, with 16 bases between them. There are 15 residues in the CDR3. The CDR3 DNA reads as TGTGCCAGCAGTGAGTGGGCCCCCCCAGGGACTGAAGCTTTCTTT. Translation gives CASSEWAPPGTEAFF.

This sequence joins TRBV7-3 and TRBJ2-1; D uncertain. The V gene's germline CDR1 is SGHTA and CDR2 FQGTGA. This CDR3 is 15 amino acids long. V lost 4 bases to trimming and J lost 0 bases, with 10 bases between them. CDR3 coding DNA: TGTGCCAGCAGCTATACACAGAGCTCCTACAATGAGCAGTTCTTC. Translated: CASSYTQSSYNEQFF.

The chain uses TRBV27 and TRBJ2-1; unclear D gene. Germline CDR1 MNHEY, CDR2 SMNVEV (reference sequence). V gave up 8 bases and J gave up 0 bases, with 8 bases separating them. The CDR3 runs 13 residues. The CDR3 coding sequence is TGTGCCAGCCGGCCGTCCTCCTACAATGAGCAGTTCTTC. Protein product: CASRPSSYNEQFF.

The rearrangement joins TRBV5-4 to TRBJ2-1; tentatively, D is TRBD1 (6 bases). This CDR3 has 15 amino acids. Trimming pared 4 bases from V and 3 bases from J, leaving 14 bases between. Germline V gene data show CDR1 as SGHNT and CDR2 as YYREEE (reference sequence). CDR3 residues: CASSRTDSYYNEQFF. The CDR3 coding sequence is TGTGCCAGCAGCCGGACAGACTCGTACTACAATGAGCAGTTCTTC. The variable domain in full, completed from reference TRBV5-4 and TRBJ2-1, reads ETGVTQSPTHLIKTRGQQVTLRCSSQSGHNTVSWYQQALGQGPQFIFQYYREEENGRGNFPPRFSGLQFPNYSSELNVNALELDDSALYLCASSRTDSYYNEQFFGPGTRLTVL.

Remarks on this clone: This same CDR3 is encoded by further DNA sequences in the sample. This rearrangement joins TRBV2 to TRBJ2-1, with a weak D call TRBD1 (5 bases). V dropped 3 bases and J dropped 9 bases, with 12 bases sitting between them. The CDR3 is made up of 13 amino acids. Per germline, CDR1 SNHLY and CDR2 FYNNEI. This CDR3 reads CASSELGVGEQFF. As DNA, the CDR3 is TGTGCCAGCAGTGAGTTAGGGGTCGGTGAGCAGTTCTTC. The whole variable domain, filled in from reference TRBV2 and TRBJ2-1, reads EPEVTQTPSHQVTQMGQEVILRCVPISNHLYFYWYRQILGQKVEFLVSFYNNEISEKSEIFDDQFSVERPDGSNFTLKIRSTKLEDSAMYFCASSELGVGEQFFGPGTRLTVL.

CDR3 protein: CASSPEWTGLAGADTQYF. As DNA, the CDR3 is TGTGCCAGTAGCCCCGAATGGACAGGGCTAGCGGGTGCAGATACGCAGTATTTT. This chain uses TRBV19 with TRBJ2-3; D is tentatively TRBD1 or TRBD2 (8 bases each). V was shortened by 6 bases and J by 4 bases, with 26 bases between the two germline ends. Per germline, CDR1 LNHDA and CDR2 SQIVND (reference sequence). The CDR3 has 18 amino acids.

The chain links TRBV11-2 to TRBJ2-2; D gene ambiguous. V shed 2 bases and J shed 6 bases, with 4 bases lying between them. CDR1 SGHAT and CDR2 FQNNGV come from the germline V gene. The CDR3 covers 12 residues. CDR3 nucleotide sequence: TGTGCCAGCAGCTTATACCCCGGGGAGCTGTTTTTT. Protein sequence: CASSLYPGELFF.

The V gene is TRBV6-5, the J gene TRBJ2-2, with unresolved D. V was shortened by 6 bases and J by 3 bases, with 14 bases between the two germline ends. CDR3 length: 15 amino acids. Germline lookup yields CDR1 MNHEY and CDR2 SVGAGI. In DNA, the CDR3 is TGTGCCAGCAGGACGGACGGATACGACACCGGGGAGCTGTTTTTT. This gives the protein CASRTDGYDTGELFF.

The genes are TRBV3-1 (or the pseudogene TRBV3-2) and TRBJ2-1; 11 positions agree with TRBD2. Germline V lookup: CDR1 LGHDT, CDR2 YNNKEL (reference sequence). Unmatched junction bases numbered 9, after V lost 7 bases and J lost 7 bases. CDR3 length equals 15 residues. CDR3 protein: CASTRGLAEGNEQFF. CDR3 bases: TGTGCCAGCACCAGGGGACTAGCGGAGGGGAATGAGCAGTTCTTC.

This clone was observed a handful of times. The chain recombines TRBV28 with TRBJ1-6; TRBD1 matches at 8 bases. With V trimmed by 5 bases and J by 3 bases, 12 bases remained unmatched. Germline V lookup: CDR1 MDHEN, CDR2 SYDVKM. This CDR3 has 18 residues. The CDR3 sequence: CASSPINMDRDYNSPLHF. The DNA for the CDR3 is TGTGCCAGCAGTCCTATCAATATGGACAGGGACTATAATTCACCCCTCCACTTT.

This chain links TRBV20-1 with TRBJ1-1; D is uncertain. The CDR3 has 11 residues. Germline V gene sequence: CDR1 DFQATT, CDR2 SNEGSKA (reference sequence). Deletions cut 6 bases from V and 8 bases from J, with 13 bases between. CDR3 in amino acids: CSAAPQVEAFF. The CDR3 DNA follows: TGCAGTGCGGCCCCCCAAGTGGAAGCTTTCTTT.

The table lists this clone with a count of one. The chain has TRBV28 and TRBJ2-3; 8 nucleotides align to TRBD2. Germline loops: CDR1 MDHEN, CDR2 SYDVKM. The CDR3 extends over 13 amino acids. The CDR3 nucleotides read TGTCTTTCGGGAGGGCCAAACACAGATACGCAGTATTTT. This gives the protein CLSGGPNTDTQYF. The full variable domain, rest sourced from reference TRBV28 and TRBJ2-3, is DVKVTQSSRYLVKRTGEKVFLECVQDMDHENMFWYRQDPGLGLRLIYFSYDVKMKEKGDIPEGYSVSREKKERFSLILESASTNQTSMYLCLSGGPNTDTQYFGPGTRLTVL.

The chain combines TRBV5-1 with TRBJ2-7; 11 bases map to TRBD2. This CDR3 comprises 16 residues. The V gene end was trimmed by 4 bases and the J gene end by 0 bases; junction bases not matched to a gene: 6. Germline V CDR1 and CDR2: SGHRS, YFSETQ. This CDR3 reads CASSPGLADTSYEQYF. For the CDR3, the DNA is TGCGCCAGCAGCCCGGGACTAGCGGATACCTCCTACGAGCAGTACTTC.

V usage is TRBV28 and J usage is TRBJ2-4; 7 positions agree with TRBD1. CDR1 MDHEN and CDR2 SYDVKM come from the germline V gene. This CDR3 has 14 residues. V dropped 5 bases and J dropped 1; count of bases not matched to a gene: 2. CDR3 region: CASSRQGAKNIQYF. CDR3 DNA: TGTGCCAGCAGTCGACAGGGTGCCAAAAACATTCAGTACTTC.

The CDR3 reads CASRGDTDYEQYF. The CDR3 DNA reads as TGTGCCAGCAGGGGGGACACTGACTACGAGCAGTACTTC. The chain recombines TRBV7-9 with TRBJ2-7, with D possibly being TRBD1 (6 bases). The germline gives CDR1 SEHNR, CDR2 FQNEAQ (reference sequence). This CDR3 comprises 13 residues. Trimming removed 6 bases from V and 3 bases from J, with 12 bases in between.

The rearrangement joins TRBV29-1 to TRBJ2-3, with D unclear. Trimming took 4 bases from V and 0 from J, leaving 17 bases between them. The length of the CDR3 is 16 residues. Germline assignment: CDR1 SQVTM and CDR2 ANQGSEA. This CDR3 is CSVVDRFTTSTDTQYF. The CDR3 coding sequence is TGCAGCGTTGTGGATCGGTTTACGACTAGCACAGATACGCAGTATTTT.

The V gene is TRBV5-4, the J gene TRBJ1-3, with 10 bases fitting TRBD1. The CDR3 contains 16 residues. V lost 0 bases to trimming and J lost 4 bases; unmatched junction nucleotides: 4. CDR1 SGHNT and CDR2 YYREEE come from the germline V gene (reference sequence). The CDR3 DNA reads TGTGCCAGCAGCTTGGGGGACAGGGGCGAGGGAAACACCATATATTTT. Protein: CASSLGDRGEGNTIYF. The entire variable domain, with the rest obtained from reference TRBV5-4 and TRBJ1-3, is as follows: ETGVTQSPTHLIKTRGQQVTLRCSSQSGHNTVSWYQQALGQGPQFIFQYYREEENGRGNFPPRFSGLQFPNYSSELNVNALELDDSALYLCASSLGDRGEGNTIYFGEGSWLTVV.

V and J are TRBV10-1 and TRBJ1-1, with 7 bases lining up with TRBD1. With 5 bases clipped from V and 5 bases from J, the junction kept 5 bases outside the gene matches. The germline V gene has CDR1 WNHNN and CDR2 SYGVQD (reference sequence). The length of the CDR3 is 13 residues. The CDR3 region has the DNA TGCGCCAGCAGTCCGAGGGGGCAAACTGAAGCTTTCTTT. Translated, it gives CASSPRGQTEAFF.

The chain carries TRBV5-1 and TRBJ1-4; 10 bases are a match to TRBD1. The germline V gene encodes CDR1 SGHRS and CDR2 YFSETQ. The CDR3 is 16 amino acids. The V gene end was trimmed by 7 bases and the J gene end by 4 bases; junction bases not matched to a gene: 10. The CDR3 DNA reads as TGCGCCAGCGGTCCCGGGACAGGGGTCTATAATGAAAAACTGTTTTTT. It specifies CASGPGTGVYNEKLFF.

The DNA for the CDR3 is TGTGCCAGCAGCCCGACAGGGGGCAACTGGTATGATGAGCAGTTCTTC. Protein sequence: CASSPTGGNWYDEQFF. The gene calls are TRBV7-9 and TRBJ2-1, with 10 positions matching TRBD1. CDR1 is SEHNR, CDR2 FQNEAQ, per germline (reference sequence). The V and J ends lost 5 bases and 8 bases, in that order; junction bases with no gene match: 12. CDR3 length: 16 residues.

This chain joins TRBV4-1 and TRBJ1-4, with no clear D. The germline V gene has CDR1 MGHRA and CDR2 YSYEKL. CDR3 length equals 15 residues. Trimming pared 2 bases from V and 5 bases from J, leaving 12 bases between. CDR3 coding DNA: TGCGCCAGCAGCCAACGGGAAGGCCTGAATGAAAAACTGTTTTTT. It codes for CASSQREGLNEKLFF.

The V gene is TRBV27, the J gene TRBJ1-2; D is perhaps TRBD1 (5 bases). V was cut by 4 bases and J by 9 bases, with 12 bases left in between. The CDR3 contains 12 residues. Germline CDR1 and CDR2: MNHEY and SMNVEV (reference sequence). The CDR3 region has the DNA TGTGCCAGCAGTTCAGGGCTTCCTCGCTACACCTTC. The encoded protein is CASSSGLPRYTF.